The TCR beta chain described here comes from a study of T cell changes during pregnancy in multiple sclerosis. Generated by immunoSEQ multiplex PCR, the TCRdb table keeps only in-frame clones and is missing some. The sample shows 90,000 to 100,000 clones, about 92% of them seen only once. Trimming took 4 bases from V and 1 from J; bases not matched to a gene: 0. The CDR3 totals 12 residues. CDR1 is SQVTM, CDR2 ANQGSEA, per germline. In this sample, this clone turned up a few times. At the DNA level, this CDR3 is encoded by other sequences in the same sample as well. The sequence came from a female donor with multiple sclerosis, enrolled in a pregnancy study. The sample was peripheral blood, taken in the first trimester of pregnancy. The chain links TRBV29-1 to TRBJ1-1; 7 bases are a match to TRBD1. CDR3 amino acids: CSVGQGNTEAFF. The CDR3 DNA reads as TGCAGCGTTGGACAGGGGAACACTGAAGCTTTCTTT. The whole variable domain, remainder taken from reference TRBV29-1 and TRBJ1-1, is SAVISQKPSRDICQRGTSLTIQCQVDSQVTMMFWYRQQPGQSLTLIATANQGSEATYESGFVIDKFPISRPNLTFSTLTVSNMSPEDSSIYLCSVGQGNTEAFFGQGTRLTVV.